A single sample gave rise to the 23 T cell receptor beta chains below, sequenced in a study of T cells in localized non-small cell lung cancer. Sequencing was performed with immunoSEQ multiplex PCR; in TCRdb, only in-frame clones are kept and a portion is missing. Of fewer than 35,000 clones listed, 94% are singletons. This specimen consisted of peripheral blood, obtained before any cancer treatment. Receptors were obtained from a woman aged 35-70 years with stage I lung adenocarcinoma.

The V gene is TRBV5-4, the J gene TRBJ2-5, with a possible D match to TRBD2 (7 bases). Germline V gives CDR1 SGHNT, CDR2 YYREEE (reference sequence). V lost 0 bases, J lost 5 bases, and 14 bases lay in between. The CDR3 has 15 amino acids. CDR3 protein: CASSLGGGFGETQYF. CDR3 coding DNA: TGTGCCAGCAGCTTGGGCGGGGGCTTCGGGGAGACCCAGTACTTC.

V gene TRBV14 combines with J gene TRBJ2-1; 7 positions agree with TRBD2. The CDR3 contains 14 residues. Germline V gene lookup returns CDR1 SGHDN and CDR2 FVKESK. V shed 0 bases, J shed 8 bases, and the junction held 4 bases outside the gene matches. This chain's CDR3 is CASSQELRGYEQFF. The CDR3 bases are TGTGCCAGCAGCCAAGAGTTGCGGGGGTATGAGCAGTTCTTC.

This clone occurred a few times. The chain combines TRBV2 with TRBJ1-1; the match to TRBD1 covers 7 bases. Germline loops: CDR1 SNHLY, CDR2 FYNNEI. The CDR3 is made up of 13 amino acids. The V gene end was trimmed by 9 bases and the J gene end by 1 base; junction bases not matched to a gene: 5. CDR3 nucleotides: TGTGCCAGAGATTCAGGGGGGAACACTGAAGCTTTCTTT. Translating it yields CARDSGGNTEAFF.

The gene calls are TRBV7-2 and TRBJ2-1, with D uncertain. This CDR3 region has 12 residues. Germline lookup yields CDR1 SGHTA and CDR2 FQGNSA. V lost 4 bases and J lost 10, with 11 bases in between. The CDR3 DNA is TGTGCCAGCAGCTCACAGAGGAGAGAGCAGTTCTTC. It specifies CASSSQRREQFF.

This clone appeared once. CDR3 DNA sequence: TGCGCCAGCAGCCCGGGACAGATCCGGATCGGGGGAAACACCATATATTTT. Protein: CASSPGQIRIGGNTIYF. The chain has TRBV5-1 and TRBJ1-3; TRBD1 agrees at 7 bases. The CDR3 consists of 17 residues. Trimming at V came to 4 bases and at J to 4 bases, leaving 14 bases not matched to a gene. Germline V CDR1 and CDR2: SGHRS, YFSETQ.

The CDR3 DNA follows: TGCGCCAGCAGCTTGGTGGTAAACACTGAAGCTTTCTTT. It codes for CASSLVVNTEAFF. This chain links TRBV5-1 with TRBJ1-1; D is undetermined. Between the trimmed V and J ends, which lost 0 bases and 2 bases, there was a span of 5 bases. This CDR3 comprises 13 residues. Per germline, CDR1 SGHRS and CDR2 YFSETQ. Based on the CDR3 plus reference TRBV5-1 and TRBJ1-1, the full variable domain is KAGVTQTPRYLIKTRGQQVTLSCSPISGHRSVSWYQQTPGQGLQFLFEYFSETQRNKGNFPGRFSGRQFSNSRSEMNVSTLELGDSALYLCASSLVVNTEAFFGQGTRLTVV.

Remarks on this clone: Distinct nucleotide sequences in the sample also encode this CDR3. V gene TRBV9 combines with J gene TRBJ2-5, with a weak D call TRBD2 (5 bases). The CDR3 runs 13 residues. Germline V gives CDR1 SGDLS, CDR2 YYNGEE. Trimming took 2 bases from V and 3 from J, leaving 8 bases between them. CDR3 sequence reads: CASSVRGKETQYF. The CDR3 nucleotides are TGTGCCAGCAGCGTTAGAGGGAAAGAGACCCAGTACTTC.

This chain uses TRBV5-1 with TRBJ2-1, with TRBD2 matching 10 bases. From germline, CDR1 is SGHRS and CDR2 YFSETQ. The CDR3 totals 17 residues. After removal of 1 base from V and 10 bases from J, the junction contained 14 bases not matched to a gene. CDR3 sequence: CASSLNYYVAGGSEQFF. CDR3 nucleotide sequence: TGCGCCAGCAGCTTGAATTACTACGTAGCGGGGGGCAGCGAGCAGTTCTTC.

The rearrangement links TRBV5-1 to TRBJ1-2; TRBD1 agrees at 7 bases. The length of the CDR3 is 14 residues. V was pared by 6 bases and J by 4 bases, with 9 bases of the junction left unmatched. Germline V lookup: CDR1 SGHRS, CDR2 YFSETQ. The CDR3, as DNA: TGCGCCAGCAACCGCGAGGGGGCAGGCTATGGCTACACCTTC. The encoded protein is CASNREGAGYGYTF.

V gene TRBV18 combines with J gene TRBJ2-3; TRBD2 matches 9 bases. CDR3 size: 16 residues. From germline, CDR1 is KGHSH and CDR2 LQKENI. V lost 3 bases and J lost 5; bases outside the gene matches: 9. For the CDR3, the DNA is TGTGCCAGCTCACCCCCGCGTAGCGGGAGTGGAGATACGCAGTATTTT. This gives the protein CASSPPRSGSGDTQYF. The complete variable domain, with remaining parts taken from reference TRBV18 and TRBJ2-3, reads NAGVMQNPRHLVRRRGQEARLRCSPMKGHSHVYWYRQLPEEGLKFMVYLQKENIIDESGMPKERFSAEFPKEGPSILRIQQVVRGDSAAYFCASSPPRSGSGDTQYFGPGTRLTVL.

The chain recombines TRBV28 with TRBJ1-2, with D unclear. Germline CDR1 and CDR2: MDHEN and SYDVKM. The CDR3 extends over 14 amino acids. V was shortened by 4 bases and J by 5 bases, with 14 bases between the two germline ends. The CDR3 region is CASSSATSHYGYTF. For the CDR3, the DNA is TGTGCCAGCAGTTCGGCCACTTCCCATTATGGCTACACCTTC.

The V call is TRBV7-8, the J call TRBJ2-1, with 9 positions matching TRBD1. CDR1 and CDR2 from the germline V gene are SGHVS and FQNEAQ. The CDR3 spans 17 residues. The V and J ends lost 4 bases and 10 bases, in that order; junction bases with no gene match: 17. CDR3 DNA sequence: TGTGCCAGCAGCTCCGACTACCGACAGGGGGGGATGTTCGAGCAGTTCTTC. Translated, it gives CASSSDYRQGGMFEQFF.

This chain joins TRBV5-6 and TRBJ2-5; D remains ambiguous. Germline assignment: CDR1 SGHDT and CDR2 YYEEEE. This CDR3 spans 13 amino acids. V was cut by 4 bases and J by 5 bases, with 12 bases left in between. The CDR3 nucleotides are TGTGCCAGCAGCCTCTCGCGTGGGGAGACCCAGTACTTC. Translating gives CASSLSRGETQYF.

In its sample, this clone was seen a few times. J is TRBJ1-5 and V is TRBV10-3; D is ambiguous. CDR1 and CDR2 (germline): ENHRY, SYGVKD. V dropped 0 bases and J dropped 3 bases, with 12 bases sitting between them. The CDR3 consists of 16 residues. DNA for the CDR3: TGTGCCATCAGTGAGTCGGGCAGAACTGCCAATCAGCCCCAGCATTTT. It yields the protein CAISESGRTANQPQHF.

V is TRBV21-1 and J is TRBJ2-7; the D segment call TRBD1 is taken from the table without a DNA check. TRBV21-1 is recorded as a pseudogene. This CDR3 spans 14 amino acids. Here the CDR3 DNA reads TGTGCCAGCAGCCCCGGGACAGAGATGTACGAGCAGTACTTC. It is translated as CASSPGTEMYEQYF.

The chain has TRBV10-3 and TRBJ1-4; unclear D gene. The CDR3 is made up of 14 amino acids. Germline V gene data show CDR1 as ENHRY and CDR2 as SYGVKD. The ends were cut back, 3 bases at V and 6 bases at J, with 11 bases in the middle. The CDR3 coding sequence is TGTGCCATCAGTGATAGAGGCTCTGATGAAAAACTGTTTTTT. Translated, it gives CAISDRGSDEKLFF.

This clone was detected once. The CDR3 reads CASSLGPGQGEETQYF. The CDR3 region has the DNA TGTGCCAGCAGCTTAGGGCCGGGACAGGGTGAAGAGACCCAGTACTTC. This chain joins TRBV7-9 and TRBJ2-5; 9 nucleotides line up with TRBD1. This CDR3 is 16 amino acids long. CDR1 and CDR2 from the germline V gene are SEHNR and FQNEAQ (reference sequence). V was pared by 1 base and J by 3 bases, with 6 bases of the junction left unmatched.

The chain joins TRBV2 to TRBJ1-3, with D tentatively TRBD1 (5 bases). CDR3 length: 15 amino acids. Trimming pared 2 bases from V and 0 bases from J, leaving 8 bases between. Germline lookup yields CDR1 SNHLY and CDR2 FYNNEI. CDR3: CASSENRISGNTIYF. As DNA, the CDR3 is TGTGCCAGCAGTGAAAACAGGATCTCTGGAAACACCATATATTTT. The variable domain in full, completed from reference TRBV2 and TRBJ1-3, reads EPEVTQTPSHQVTQMGQEVILRCVPISNHLYFYWYRQILGQKVEFLVSFYNNEISEKSEIFDDQFSVERPDGSNFTLKIRSTKLEDSAMYFCASSENRISGNTIYFGEGSWLTVV.

This rearrangement joins TRBV18 to TRBJ2-4, with D perhaps TRBD2 (5 bases). The germline CDR1 and CDR2 sequences are KGHSH and LQKENI. The CDR3 loop spans 13 amino acids. The germline V and J ends were trimmed by 1 base and 7 bases, with 8 bases remaining between them. CDR3 amino acids: CASSPLEGNIQYF. CDR3 nucleotides: TGTGCCAGCTCACCACTCGAGGGTAACATTCAGTACTTC.

The chain's CDR3 is CASSSMYEQYF. DNA for the CDR3: TGTGCCAGCAGTTCCATGTACGAGCAGTACTTC. The rearrangement uses TRBV6-6 and TRBJ2-7, with D unclear. Germline CDR1 is MNHNY and CDR2 is SVGAGI (reference sequence). Trimming removed 4 bases from V and 4 bases from J, with 5 bases in between. This CDR3 contains 11 residues.

CDR3: CASSSGQGISDTQYF. CDR3 bases: TGTGCCAGCAGCTCAGGACAGGGGATTTCAGATACGCAGTATTTT. V is TRBV7-9 and J is TRBJ2-3; 9 bases agree with TRBD1. The germline CDR1 and CDR2 sequences are SEHNR and FQNEAQ (reference sequence). CDR3 size: 15 residues. Germline trimming cut 4 bases from V and 4 bases from J; bases unmatched to any gene: 6.

The chain has TRBV19 and TRBJ1-4; the D is unclear. The V end lost 4 bases, the J end lost 4 bases, and 13 bases lay between the germline ends. The V gene's germline CDR1 is LNHDA and CDR2 SQIVND (reference sequence). The length of the CDR3 is 15 residues. The CDR3 DNA is TGTGCCAGTAGTACCCCCCTGGACTTTAATGAAAAACTGTTTTTT. As protein: CASSTPLDFNEKLFF.

The chain joins TRBV7-8 to TRBJ1-1; D uncertain. Between the trimmed V and J ends, which lost 1 base and 8 bases, there was a span of 11 bases. CDR1 is SGHVS, CDR2 FQNEAQ, per germline. The length of the CDR3 is 13 residues. The CDR3 is CASSLERGTEAFF. CDR3 DNA sequence: TGTGCCAGCAGCTTAGAACGGGGAACCGAAGCTTTCTTT.